This TCR beta chain appears in the sequencing data of a study of T-cell memory formation after mild COVID-19. Study-wide points: SARS-CoV-2 specificity was not confirmed for second-wave clones peaking on day 37. Shrinking CD4+ clones were chiefly CM and EM; CD8+ ones were chiefly EMRA. CD4+ bias marked clones expanding day 15 to 37, unlike balanced contracting clones.

5'RACE with constant-segment primers yielded barcoded, UMI-tagged TCR alpha and TCR beta cDNA libraries. TCRdb used MiXCR to reprocess the 5' RACE reads, holding one entry per CDR3 protein. The sample lists about 130,000 distinct CDR3 sequences, approximately 17% occurring once. This clonotype was detected a few times. Antigen: not known. There are 16 residues in the CDR3. CDR1 DFQATT and CDR2 SNEGSKA come from the germline V gene (reference sequence). With V trimmed by 1 base and J by 5 bases, 10 bases remained unmatched. The sequence was collected from a man between 18 and 35 years old who had mild COVID-19 (a few samples of this study predate the infection). Cell type and time point are not known. V is TRBV20-1 and J is TRBJ2-5; 10 nucleotides align to TRBD2. The sequenced sample consisted of PBMCs or a T cell subset sorted from them (not recorded which). CDR3 DNA sequence: TGCAGTGCTAGAGCGAGTAGCGGGGGGCCGGGGGAGACCCAGTACTTC. Protein sequence: CSARASSGGPGETQYF.